This passage covers 3 T cell receptor beta chains from one sample sequenced in a study of blood T cell repertoires in COVID-19. Clones were sequenced by immunoSEQ multiplex PCR, and TCRdb holds only the in-frame ones, with some missing. Among over 200,000 clones, about 84% were seen once, and the ten largest hold 1.8%. Sequencing was done on a sample of PBMCs or T cells enriched from blood (not recorded which). These receptors came from a man aged 55 to 70 who had recovered from COVID-19.

V and J are TRBV11-2 and TRBJ2-1; TRBD2 aligns across 10 bases. Germline lookup yields CDR1 SGHAT and CDR2 FQNNGV. V trimming: 7 bases; J trimming: 8 bases; junction bases outside the gene matches: 11. There are 15 residues in the CDR3. The CDR3 region is CASKQLAGGLHEQFF. CDR3 nucleotides: TGTGCCAGCAAGCAATTAGCGGGGGGTCTCCATGAGCAGTTCTTC.

The chain is built from TRBV7-2 and TRBJ1-1, with TRBD1 matching 10 bases. After removal of 5 bases from V and 3 bases from J, the junction contained 9 bases not matched to a gene. CDR3 length: 16 amino acids. Germline lookup yields CDR1 SGHTA and CDR2 FQGNSA. The CDR3 DNA follows: TGTGCCAGCAGCCCTGACAGGGGGCTGGGGGACACTGAAGCTTTCTTT. Translated, it gives CASSPDRGLGDTEAFF.

The chain has TRBV7-3 and TRBJ2-3; D unclear. Between the trimmed V and J ends, which lost 5 bases and 3 bases, there was a span of 12 bases. This CDR3 is built from 14 residues. Germline V gene sequence: CDR1 SGHTA, CDR2 FQGTGA. The CDR3 region is CASSPRVTTDTQYF. CDR3 DNA sequence: TGTGCCAGCAGCCCTCGGGTAACGACAGATACGCAGTATTTT.